This T cell receptor beta chain was identified in a study of T cells in Graves' hyperthyroidism and ophthalmopathy. On the study more broadly: Peripheral blood was taken when the disease was first diagnosed, before any treatment began.

Authors of the study amplified TCR beta CDR3 regions from RNA transcripts. HTBI primers were employed in a first-round RT-PCR of the TCR CDR3. TCRdb itself ran the multiplex PCR reads through MiXCR, one entry per CDR3 protein. Of about 270,000 distinct CDR3 sequences listed, approximately 25% are singletons. This clonotype was seen repeatedly, ten times or more. Trimming took 0 bases from V and 4 from J; bases not matched to a gene: 14. The CDR3 covers 18 residues. Germline V lookup: CDR1 MGHRA, CDR2 YSYEKL. This clonotype originated in a woman aged 40 to 49 with Graves' ophthalmopathy. The rearrangement joins TRBV4-1 to TRBJ2-5; 7 positions match TRBD2. Sequencing input: blood. CDR3: CASSQDVSSGPSPETQYF. DNA of the CDR3: TGCGCCAGCAGCCAAGATGTATCTAGCGGTCCATCCCCAGAGACCCAGTACTTC.